A single sample is the source of the 30 T cell receptor beta chains below, sequenced in a study of CD8 T cells in Susac syndrome. When the RNA was reverse transcribed, random hexamers were used with an input of roughly 0.45 to 1 ug. TCRdb reprocessed the immunoSEQ multiplex PCR reads via MiXCR and lists one record per CDR3 protein. The sample carries approximately 190,000 distinct CDR3 sequences, more than 85% recorded once. Sample: CD4+ T cells from PBMCs. These receptors were taken from a human donor with Susac syndrome.

The chain couples TRBV4-1 to TRBJ1-2, with a possible D match to TRBD1 (5 bases). The V gene's germline CDR1 is MGHRA and CDR2 YSYEKL. V gave up 1 base and J gave up 7 bases, with 19 bases separating them. The CDR3 runs to 16 residues. CDR3 nucleotides: TGCGCCAGCAGCCAAGTGGCCAAGGGGCGTCTGGGTGGCTACACCTTC. Its protein product is CASSQVAKGRLGGYTF.

This chain links TRBV2 with TRBJ2-5; 7 nucleotides match TRBD1. The CDR3 has 13 amino acids. The J segment lost 2 bases and the V segment lost 6 bases, leaving 3 bases of the junction unmatched. CDR1 and CDR2 from the germline V gene are SNHLY and FYNNEI. The CDR3 coding sequence is TGTGCCAGCAGCCGGGGACAGCAAGAGACCCAGTACTTC. Its translation is CASSRGQQETQYF.

The chain carries TRBV6-5 and TRBJ1-1, with D unclear. Looked up from germline, CDR1 is MNHEY and CDR2 is SVGAGI. The CDR3 is 14 amino acids. V was pared by 0 bases and J by 12 bases, with 17 bases between. The CDR3 loop is CASSYSGGVFETFF. CDR3 nucleotide sequence: TGTGCCAGCAGTTACTCCGGTGGAGTTTTCGAAACTTTCTTT.

The rearrangement links TRBV25-1 to TRBJ1-1; weak D call: TRBD1 (6 bases). V was trimmed by 2 bases and J by 3 bases, leaving 13 bases between them. The CDR3 covers 15 residues. Per germline, CDR1 MGHDK and CDR2 SYGVNS. CDR3 sequence reads: CASSELQRGDTEAFF. The CDR3 coding sequence is TGTGCCAGCAGTGAACTTCAAAGGGGGGACACTGAAGCTTTCTTT.

The chain recombines TRBV21-1 with TRBJ1-2; TRBD1 is taken as the D call from the table, unchecked against the DNA. TRBV21-1 is reported as a pseudogene. CDR3 length: 15 amino acids. DNA for the CDR3: TGTGCCAGCAGCTGGCGAAGGGGGGACCCCTATGGCTACACCTTC. It codes for CASSWRRGDPYGYTF.

This sequence joins TRBV24-1 and TRBJ2-7, with 7 bases matching TRBD1. CDR1 and CDR2 (germline): KGHDR, SFDVKD. Trimming at V came to 5 bases and at J to 6 bases, leaving 18 bases not matched to a gene. The CDR3 runs 17 residues. The CDR3 bases are TGTGCCACCAGTGCGATGGGGGACAGATCACCCCCCCCCGAGCAGTACTTC. Protein product: CATSAMGDRSPPPEQYF.

The chain employs TRBV5-4 and TRBJ2-5; 9 positions match TRBD2. Germline loops: CDR1 SGHNT, CDR2 YYREEE (reference sequence). V lost 1 base to trimming and J lost 5 bases; unmatched junction nucleotides: 9. The CDR3 consists of 16 residues. The CDR3 bases are TGTGCCAGCAGCTTGAACTTGGCGGGGGGGCAGGAGACCCAGTACTTC. Amino acids: CASSLNLAGGQETQYF.

V and J are TRBV4-1 and TRBJ1-1; D is uncertain. The germline V and J ends were trimmed by 5 bases and 1 base, with 11 bases remaining between them. The CDR3 runs 14 residues. CDR1 MGHRA and CDR2 YSYEKL come from the germline V gene. This CDR3 reads CASSSDTPNTEAFF. The CDR3 bases are TGCGCCAGCAGCTCAGACACTCCGAACACTGAAGCTTTCTTT.

This clonotype is a singleton in its sample. The chain joins TRBV5-4 to TRBJ2-5; D possibly corresponds to TRBD1 (5 bases). The CDR3 is made up of 14 amino acids. CDR1 is SGHNT, CDR2 YYREEE, per germline (reference sequence). The ends were cut back, 3 bases at V and 0 bases at J, with 9 bases in the middle. In DNA, the CDR3 is TGTGCCAGCAGCTCCGACAGAAACCAAGAGACCCAGTACTTC. It translates to CASSSDRNQETQYF.

This chain connects TRBV9 to TRBJ1-3, with D possibly being TRBD1 (5 bases). This CDR3 is 17 amino acids long. Germline CDR1 and CDR2: SGDLS and YYNGEE. The germline V and J ends were trimmed by 0 bases and 4 bases, with 17 bases remaining between them. The CDR3 coding sequence is TGTGCCAGCAGCGTAGCCCCGACGGCCAGGGCCGGAAACACCATATATTTT. Protein: CASSVAPTARAGNTIYF.

In DNA, the CDR3 is TGTGCCAGCAGCATCGGGGGGAATAGTCTCTACGAGCAGTACTTC. The encoded protein is CASSIGGNSLYEQYF. V and J are TRBV5-4 and TRBJ2-7; 7 positions agree with TRBD2. CDR1 SGHNT and CDR2 YYREEE come from the germline V gene (reference sequence). This CDR3 is built from 15 residues. V trimming: 4 bases; J trimming: 3 bases; junction bases outside the gene matches: 10.

This clonotype was seen a single time. This chain uses TRBV5-1 with TRBJ2-3; 10 nucleotides agree with TRBD2. Losses at the gene ends were 1 base for V and 4 bases for J; bases not matched to a gene: 3. The CDR3 is 15 residues long. From germline, CDR1 is SGHRS and CDR2 YFSETQ. The CDR3 DNA sequence: TGCGCCAGCAGCTTGTATCTAGCGGGGGCAGATACGCAGTATTTT. Amino acids: CASSLYLAGADTQYF. Full variable domain (outside the CDR3, taken from reference TRBV5-1 and TRBJ2-3): KAGVTQTPRYLIKTRGQQVTLSCSPISGHRSVSWYQQTPGQGLQFLFEYFSETQRNKGNFPGRFSGRQFSNSRSEMNVSTLELGDSALYLCASSLYLAGADTQYFGPGTRLTVL.

The CDR3 bases are TGTGCCAGCAGCTCGAGGGGGTCTGGGGCCAACGTCCTGACTTTC. Residues: CASSSRGSGANVLTF. V is TRBV5-4 and J is TRBJ2-6; D may be TRBD1 (6 bases). The CDR3 runs 15 residues. The V gene's germline CDR1 is SGHNT and CDR2 YYREEE (reference sequence). Trimming stripped 3 bases from V and 1 base from J, with 8 bases between.

This chain connects TRBV19 to TRBJ1-2; D unresolved. Deletions cut 0 bases from V and 4 bases from J, with 12 bases between. Per germline, CDR1 LNHDA and CDR2 SQIVND (reference sequence). This CDR3 spans 15 amino acids. The CDR3 region is CASSIEGRVGYGYTF. CDR3 coding DNA: TGTGCCAGTAGTATAGAAGGCAGAGTGGGCTATGGCTACACCTTC.

The chain is built from TRBV2 and TRBJ1-2, with 9 bases aligning to TRBD1. V lost 6 bases and J lost 0; bases outside the gene matches: 5. This CDR3 has 15 residues. The germline V gene encodes CDR1 SNHLY and CDR2 FYNNEI. CDR3 protein: CASRKGQGPNYGYTF. CDR3 bases: TGTGCCAGCAGAAAGGGACAGGGTCCTAACTATGGCTACACCTTC.

The V gene is TRBV10-3, the J gene TRBJ1-1; D gene uncertain. This CDR3 spans 14 amino acids. The germline CDR1 and CDR2 sequences are ENHRY and SYGVKD. V was pared by 0 bases and J by 1 base, with 6 bases between. This chain's CDR3 is CAISESPGNTEAFF. The CDR3, as DNA: TGTGCCATCAGTGAGTCACCAGGGAACACTGAAGCTTTCTTT.

This chain joins TRBV12-3 or TRBV12-4 and TRBJ2-5; 7 nucleotides align to TRBD1. V shed 6 bases, J shed 4 bases, and the junction held 5 bases outside the gene matches. CDR3 length equals 13 residues. As DNA, the CDR3 is TGTGCCAGCAGGCCGACAGGGCTAGAGACCCAGTACTTC. As protein: CASRPTGLETQYF.

The chain is built from TRBV27 and TRBJ2-7; D may be TRBD1 (5 bases). CDR1 MNHEY and CDR2 SMNVEV come from the germline V gene (reference sequence). Trimming left V 0 bases short and J 8 bases short, with 14 bases between. The CDR3 is 14 amino acids. The DNA of the CDR3 is TGTGCCAGCAGTTTATCTTCAGGGTTTAGCAAGCAGTACTTC. Residues: CASSLSSGFSKQYF.

The J gene is TRBJ2-7, the V gene TRBV5-6; 7 bases match TRBD1. Germline values: CDR1 SGHDT, CDR2 YYEEEE. The CDR3 sequence is 15 residues long. After removal of 2 bases from V and 0 bases from J, the junction contained 5 bases not matched to a gene. CDR3 residues: CASSFSDRDSYEQYF. CDR3 nucleotide sequence: TGTGCCAGCAGCTTCTCCGACAGGGACTCCTACGAGCAGTACTTC.

This clonotype came up once. This chain connects TRBV6-2 or TRBV6-3 to TRBJ1-1, with D uncertain. Trimming shortened V by 0 bases and J by 5 bases, and 7 bases separated the two germline ends. The CDR3 contains 13 residues. Germline values: CDR1 MNHEY, CDR2 SVGEGT. Written as DNA, the CDR3 is TGTGCCAGCAGTTACTCGGCTGGAACTGAAGCTTTCTTT. Residues: CASSYSAGTEAFF.

The V and J genes are TRBV6-1 and TRBJ2-5; a weak D match, TRBD1 (6 bases). Trimming took 5 bases from V and 2 from J, leaving 12 bases between them. The CDR3 extends over 14 amino acids. Germline V CDR1 and CDR2: MNHNS, SASEGT. CDR3 in amino acids: CASSSGQTQETQYF. In nucleotides, the CDR3 is TGTGCCAGCAGTTCCGGACAGACACAAGAGACCCAGTACTTC.

The genes are TRBV20-1 and TRBJ1-6; D remains ambiguous. Germline CDR1 and CDR2: DFQATT and SNEGSKA (reference sequence). Trimming took 3 bases from V and 8 from J, leaving 8 bases between them. This CDR3 contains 12 residues. CDR3: CSASGWDSPLHF. The CDR3 nucleotides read TGCAGTGCTAGTGGGTGGGATTCACCCCTCCACTTT.

The chain carries TRBV5-1 and TRBJ2-5; tentatively, D is TRBD1 (6 bases). Trimming stripped 1 base from V and 5 bases from J, with 15 bases between. This CDR3 has 15 amino acids. Germline lookup yields CDR1 SGHRS and CDR2 YFSETQ. CDR3 DNA sequence: TGCGCCAGCAGCTTGCGGCCGGCAGGGGCCGAGACCCAGTACTTC. Its translation is CASSLRPAGAETQYF.

The rearrangement uses TRBV5-1 and TRBJ2-3; the match to TRBD1 covers 7 bases. Losses at the gene ends were 0 bases for V and 4 bases for J; bases not matched to a gene: 5. Germline values: CDR1 SGHRS, CDR2 YFSETQ. The CDR3 has 15 residues. The CDR3 DNA reads TGCGCCAGCAGCTTGGGAGGGGGCTTCCCAGATACGCAGTATTTT. Protein: CASSLGGGFPDTQYF.

The rearrangement uses TRBV28 and TRBJ2-5; 12 bases match TRBD2. The CDR3 sequence is 18 residues long. Trimming at V came to 4 bases and at J to 5 bases, leaving 14 bases not matched to a gene. Germline CDR1 MDHEN, CDR2 SYDVKM. CDR3 sequence (DNA): TGTGCCAGCAGTTACAGGGGCCTAGCGGGAGGGCCCCGGGAGACCCAGTACTTC. Translation: CASSYRGLAGGPRETQYF.

This chain uses TRBV7-6 with TRBJ2-2; D may correspond to TRBD1 or TRBD2 (5 bases each). This CDR3 region has 15 residues. With 4 bases removed from V and 6 bases from J, the gap between germline ends came to 15 bases. Looked up from germline, CDR1 is SGHVS and CDR2 is FNYEAQ. The CDR3 DNA sequence: TGTGCCAGCAGCTCGGGACGAATAGGATCCGGGGAGCTGTTTTTT. The encoded protein is CASSSGRIGSGELFF.

The gene calls are TRBV2 and TRBJ2-7; TRBD2 aligns across 13 bases. Looked up from germline, CDR1 is SNHLY and CDR2 is FYNNEI. V shed 5 bases and J 2 bases; nucleotides not matched to a gene: 9. The length of the CDR3 is 17 residues. CDR3 loop: CASSPHPGLAGTYEQYF. The DNA of the CDR3 is TGTGCCAGCAGTCCTCACCCGGGACTAGCGGGAACCTACGAGCAGTACTTC.

This clonotype was recorded only once. This chain connects TRBV5-4 to TRBJ2-1; 13 nucleotides line up with TRBD2. J was trimmed by 4 bases and V by 0 bases; bases with no gene match: 4. The CDR3 runs 17 residues. Germline values: CDR1 SGHNT, CDR2 YYREEE (reference sequence). CDR3 protein: CASSLGTSGRVYNEQFF. CDR3 nucleotide sequence: TGTGCCAGCAGCTTGGGGACTAGCGGGAGAGTGTACAATGAGCAGTTCTTC. Drawing the rest from reference TRBV5-4 and TRBJ2-1, the complete variable domain is ETGVTQSPTHLIKTRGQQVTLRCSSQSGHNTVSWYQQALGQGPQFIFQYYREEENGRGNFPPRFSGLQFPNYSSELNVNALELDDSALYLCASSLGTSGRVYNEQFFGPGTRLTVL.

The rearrangement links TRBV5-1 to TRBJ1-4, with TRBD1 matching 7 bases. The CDR3 contains 14 residues. The V gene's germline CDR1 is SGHRS and CDR2 YFSETQ. The J segment lost 8 bases and the V segment lost 3 bases, leaving 7 bases of the junction unmatched. In DNA, the CDR3 is TGCGCCAGCAGCTCGGGACAGCTTCCGGAAAAACTGTTTTTT. Encoded protein: CASSSGQLPEKLFF.

The V call is TRBV6-6, the J call TRBJ2-7; D possibly corresponds to TRBD2 (6 bases). Trimming pared 2 bases from V and 4 bases from J, leaving 15 bases between. Germline V gene lookup returns CDR1 MNHNY and CDR2 SVGAGI (reference sequence). This CDR3 has 15 residues. The CDR3 protein is CASSYPEGGTYEQYF. The DNA of the CDR3 is TGTGCCAGCAGTTACCCGGAGGGTGGAACATACGAGCAGTACTTC.